This T cell receptor (beta chain) emerged from a study of metastatic and nonmetastatic thyroid tumors. For the study at large: For malignant and benign thyroid patients, tumor or nodule tissue and blood were the sources whose repertoires were compared.

This clone was counted many times. Its specificity is unknown. Per the study methods: The study took CDR3 differences across clinicopathological groups and made a distant-metastasis classifier for papillary thyroid cancer from them. TCRdb re-processed the PCR reads through MiXCR. The V and J calls and clone size are TCRdb's, not the authors'. Counted here are about 92,000 clones, about 15% occurring once; the ten biggest clones make up 3.6%. Thyroid surgery had not been preceded by any treatment in any patient. Study-wide findings and caveats: Reportedly, malignant thyroid tumors had significantly higher TCR beta diversity than benign nodules, in blood and tumor.

With V trimmed by 2 bases and J by 7 bases, 9 bases remained unmatched. Germline assignment: CDR1 SNHLY and CDR2 FYNNEI. The length of the CDR3 is 16 residues. The chain joins TRBV2 to TRBJ2-5; the match to TRBD2 covers 11 bases. Sequencing input: blood. The origin of this receptor is a female donor with papillary thyroid cancer or a benign thyroid nodule (not recorded which). Some clones in this sample may be carry-over from other donors' samples. The CDR3 is CASSELASGGFVTQYF. The CDR3 DNA reads as TGTGCCAGCAGTGAATTGGCTAGCGGGGGGTTTGTGACCCAGTACTTC.